This TCR beta chain comes out of a study of blood T cell repertoires in COVID-19. At the level of the study: The United States, Italy and Spain were the sources of the acute and convalescent COVID-19 samples. PBMCs, B-cell-depleted T cells, or T cells provided the cDNA or gDNA that made up the material.

V was pared by 4 bases and J by 9 bases, with 9 bases of the junction left unmatched. The CDR3 is 16 amino acids. CDR1 is SGHNT, CDR2 YYREEE, per germline (reference sequence). Original analysis: Reference gene primer amplification yielded estimated nucleated cell counts. This table comes from immunoSEQ multiplex PCR, and its TCRdb copy is limited to in-frame clones, with some not included. That table supplies the V and J calls and clone size; D and trimming were determined from the DNA. Of under 75,000 clones listed, 92% are singletons. This TCR derives from a middle-aged man with active COVID-19. The specimen sequenced was peripheral blood. The chain couples TRBV5-4 to TRBJ2-1; 14 nucleotides agree with TRBD2. In nucleotides, the CDR3 is TGTGCCAGCAGCCCGGGACTAGCGGGAGCGGGTGGTGAGCAGTTCTTC. This gives the protein CASSPGLAGAGGEQFF.